These T cell receptor beta chains were read from a single sample in a study of blood T cells in healthy people across ages. In TCRdb, the 5' RACE reads were re-called with MiXCR into one record per CDR3 protein. Altogether around 870,000 distinct CDR3 sequences are present, more than 25% being singletons, with the ten largest covering 17%. The sequenced sample consisted of blood. Source of these receptors: a woman older than 75 in good health. Both conserved end residues are part of each CDR3. The order of the fields is CDR3 protein, CDR3 DNA, J gene, V gene, CDR3 length, clone size, D gene. D genes are given only for firm matches. Only part of the rows carry a size: once, few, many, or a class if the clone is expanded.

CDR3: CSARDPTGTYEQYF; DNA: TGCAGTGCTAGAGACCCGACAGGGACCTACGAGCAGTACTTC; J: TRBJ2-7; V: TRBV20-1; length: 14; size: -; D: TRBD1
CDR3: CASSSRPLAGPLGEQYF; DNA: TGTGCCAGCAGCTCGCGGCCACTAGCGGGGCCCCTCGGGGAGCAGTACTTC; J: TRBJ2-7; V: TRBV7-9; length: 17; size: many; D: TRBD2
CDR3: CAWSVGGRYGYTF; DNA: TGTGCCTGGAGTGTAGGGGGCCGCTATGGCTACACCTTC; J: TRBJ1-2; V: TRBV30; length: 13; size: few; D: TRBD1
CDR3: CASSETGLHNEQFF; DNA: TGCGCCAGCAGCGAGACGGGACTACACAATGAGCAGTTCTTC; J: TRBJ2-1; V: TRBV5-1; length: 14; size: many; D: TRBD2
CDR3: CASTWTGENSPLHF; DNA: TGTGCCAGCACCTGGACAGGGGAGAATTCACCCCTCCACTTT; J: TRBJ1-6; V: TRBV2; length: 14; size: few; D: TRBD1
CDR3: CASIGRLNTEAFF; DNA: TGTGCCAGTATAGGCAGACTCAACACTGAAGCTTTCTTT; J: TRBJ1-1; V: TRBV19; length: 13; size: few; D: -
CDR3: CASSLNAYNEQFF; DNA: TGTGCCAGCAGTTTGAATGCGTACAATGAGCAGTTCTTC; J: TRBJ2-1; V: TRBV12-3/TRBV12-4; length: 13; size: many; D: -
CDR3: CASSCTTSTDTQYF; DNA: TGTGCCAGCAGCTGTACCACTAGCACAGATACGCAGTATTTT; J: TRBJ2-3; V: TRBV11-2; length: 14; size: few; D: -
CDR3: CASSADRLQISGANVLTF; DNA: TGTGCCAGCAGCGCAGACAGGTTACAAATCTCTGGGGCCAACGTCCTGACTTTC; J: TRBJ2-6; V: TRBV14; length: 18; size: few; D: -
CDR3: CASSPLEKTGGNEQFF; DNA: TGTGCCAGCTCACCCTTAGAGAAGACAGGGGGCAATGAGCAGTTCTTC; J: TRBJ2-1; V: TRBV18; length: 16; size: few; D: TRBD1
CDR3: CASSPLAIETQYF; DNA: TGTGCCAGCAGTCCCTTAGCGATCGAGACCCAGTACTTC; J: TRBJ2-5; V: TRBV6-2/TRBV6-3; length: 13; size: many; D: -
CDR3: CASSDRDRGRHGYGYTF; DNA: TGTGCCAGCAGCGACCGGGACAGGGGGCGGCACGGGTATGGCTACACCTTC; J: TRBJ1-2; V: TRBV6-6; length: 17; size: few; D: TRBD1
CDR3: CASSLRTSGVLETQYF; DNA: TGTGCCAGCAGCCTCCGGACTAGCGGGGTACTAGAGACCCAGTACTTC; J: TRBJ2-5; V: TRBV7-9; length: 16; size: many; D: TRBD2
CDR3: CAGCPGQSSYNEQFF; DNA: TGTGCCGGCTGCCCGGGACAGAGCTCCTACAATGAGCAGTTCTTC; J: TRBJ2-1; V: TRBV7-2; length: 15; size: few; D: TRBD1
CDR3: CASSYRQHADAQYF; DNA: TGTGCCAGCAGCTATCGACAGCACGCAGATGCGCAGTATTTT; J: TRBJ2-3; V: TRBV12-3/TRBV12-4; length: 14; size: -; D: -
CDR3: CASSQSGQGPHYGYTF; DNA: TGTGCCAGCAGTCAATCCGGACAGGGGCCCCACTATGGCTACACCTTC; J: TRBJ1-2; V: TRBV6-1; length: 16; size: many; D: TRBD1
CDR3: CASSSPEHKGSYEQYF; DNA: TGTGCCAGCAGTTCCCCGGAGCACAAAGGCTCCTACGAGCAGTACTTC; J: TRBJ2-7; V: TRBV28; length: 16; size: -; D: -
CDR3: CASSGTSTYNEQFF; DNA: TGTGCCAGCTCCGGGACGTCCACCTACAATGAGCAGTTCTTC; J: TRBJ2-1; V: TRBV27; length: 14; size: many; D: -
CDR3: CASSLVGRGVRADTQYF; DNA: TGTGCCAGCAGTTTAGTAGGAAGAGGAGTGAGGGCTGATACGCAGTATTTT; J: TRBJ2-3; V: TRBV12-3/TRBV12-4; length: 17; size: -; D: -
CDR3: CASSEAGSSYEQYF; DNA: TGTGCCAGCAGTGAAGCAGGGAGCTCCTACGAGCAGTACTTC; J: TRBJ2-7; V: TRBV6-1; length: 14; size: -; D: -
CDR3: CASSMRTTDTQYF; DNA: TGTGCCAGTAGTATGAGGACTACAGATACGCAGTATTTT; J: TRBJ2-3; V: TRBV19; length: 13; size: -; D: -
CDR3: CASSIAGTGKRGYTF; DNA: TGTGCCAGCAGTATCGCCGGGACAGGGAAACGAGGCTACACCTTC; J: TRBJ1-2; V: TRBV12-3/TRBV12-4; length: 15; size: many; D: TRBD1